Listed here are 22 T cell receptor beta chains from one sample, sequenced in a study of cytomegalovirus exposure and HLA in healthy donors. The PCR made use of 60 Vbeta and 13 Jbeta primers. Produced via immunoSEQ multiplex PCR; TCRdb's table is partial and in-frame only. This table has around 160,000 clones, 75% to 90% appearing once. Material for sequencing was PBMCs. The receptors come from a woman aged 18-29 years in good health and CMV-seronegative.

This rearrangement joins TRBV14 to TRBJ1-1; D unclear. The CDR3 is 13 residues long. V was shortened by 0 bases and J by 5 bases, with 7 bases between the two germline ends. Germline V lookup: CDR1 SGHDN, CDR2 FVKESK. The DNA for the CDR3 is TGTGCCAGCAGCCAAGAGCGCGTGACTGAAGCTTTCTTT. Translated, it gives CASSQERVTEAFF.

The J gene is TRBJ1-2, the V gene TRBV6-5; TRBD1 matches 7 bases. CDR3 size: 15 residues. Germline CDR1 and CDR2: MNHEY and SVGAGI. The trim removed 6 bases at V and 4 bases at J, leaving 11 bases unmatched. CDR3 loop: CASSDTGDNVYGYTF. CDR3 bases: TGTGCCAGCAGCGATACAGGGGACAACGTCTATGGCTACACCTTC.

This clone was observed a few times. V usage is TRBV2 and J usage is TRBJ1-1; 11 bases are a match to TRBD1. Trimming took 6 bases from V and 12 from J; bases not matched to a gene: 18. The CDR3 is made up of 16 amino acids. Germline V lookup: CDR1 SNHLY, CDR2 FYNNEI. The CDR3 coding sequence is TGTGCCAGCAGCATTGGACAGGGGGCGCGGTTAGGTATTCCTTTCTTT. It specifies CASSIGQGARLGIPFF.

The gene calls are TRBV5-1 and TRBJ1-1; D possibly corresponds to TRBD1 (5 bases). Germline CDR1 reads SGHRS; CDR2 reads YFSETQ. Trimming took off 0 bases at V and 3 bases at J, with 12 bases between the two ends. This CDR3 is 15 amino acids long. The CDR3 DNA reads as TGCGCCAGCAGCTTGGATGGCAGGGCGGACACTGAAGCTTTCTTT. Its translation: CASSLDGRADTEAFF. Full variable domain (rest looked up from reference TRBV5-1 and TRBJ1-1): KAGVTQTPRYLIKTRGQQVTLSCSPISGHRSVSWYQQTPGQGLQFLFEYFSETQRNKGNFPGRFSGRQFSNSRSEMNVSTLELGDSALYLCASSLDGRADTEAFFGQGTRLTVV.

The chain combines TRBV6-5 with TRBJ2-3, with a weak D call TRBD1 (6 bases). Germline CDR1 MNHEY, CDR2 SVGAGI. The CDR3 covers 14 residues. Trimming cost V 7 bases and J 2 bases, with 13 bases left between them. CDR3 nucleotides: TGTGCCAGCAAATATAGGGGGTTCACAGATACGCAGTATTTT. Protein product: CASKYRGFTDTQYF.

The chain joins TRBV28 to TRBJ1-1, with D unclear. The CDR3 totals 13 residues. Germline CDR1 and CDR2: MDHEN and SYDVKM. V gave up 8 bases and J gave up 7 bases, with 17 bases separating them. CDR3 protein: CASLLRRGFEAFF. The CDR3 region has the DNA TGTGCCAGCCTTCTTAGGAGAGGCTTTGAAGCTTTCTTT.

V gene TRBV9 combines with J gene TRBJ1-2; 9 positions match TRBD1. The junction had 10 bases not matched to a gene; V was cut back by 0 bases and J by 7 bases. CDR3 length: 16 residues. The germline V gene has CDR1 SGDLS and CDR2 YYNGEE. Here the CDR3 DNA reads TGTGCCAGCAGCGTAGTAGGCTCTGGGACAGGGATTGGCTACACCTTC. This codes for CASSVVGSGTGIGYTF. Looking up the rest from reference TRBV9 and TRBJ1-2 gives the full variable domain: DSGVTQTPKHLITATGQRVTLRCSPRSGDLSVYWYQQSLDQGLQFLIQYYNGEERAKGNILERFSAQQFPDLHSELNLSSLELGDSALYFCASSVVGSGTGIGYTFGSGTRLTVV.

V and J are TRBV21-1 and TRBJ2-6; whether TRBD2, the table's D call, matches the DNA was not checked. TRBV21-1 is assigned pseudogene status. The CDR3 sequence is 14 residues long. CDR3: CASTGGDGANVLTF. The CDR3 DNA is TGTGCCAGCACCGGGGGAGATGGGGCCAACGTCCTGACTTTC.

This chain links TRBV19 with TRBJ1-5, with a tentative D call TRBD1 (5 bases). This CDR3 has 16 residues. Germline V gene lookup returns CDR1 LNHDA and CDR2 SQIVND (reference sequence). The V end lost 5 bases, the J end lost 0 bases, and 14 bases lay between the germline ends. The CDR3 coding sequence is TGTGCCAGTAGTGCAGGACACCTCTATAGCAATCAGCCCCAGCATTTT. This gives the protein CASSAGHLYSNQPQHF.

The genes are TRBV7-2 and TRBJ2-1; 9 bases agree with TRBD2. The germline CDR1 and CDR2 sequences are SGHTA and FQGNSA. CDR3 length: 17 residues. V shed 5 bases, J shed 2 bases, and the junction held 10 bases outside the gene matches. Here the CDR3 reads CASSRQALAGPYNEQFF. The CDR3 DNA sequence: TGTGCCAGCAGCCGACAAGCTCTAGCGGGGCCCTACAATGAGCAGTTCTTC.

The rearrangement links TRBV7-2 to TRBJ1-1; 7 bases map to TRBD1. Germline V gene data show CDR1 as SGHTA and CDR2 as FQGNSA. The CDR3 is 13 amino acids. V lost 5 bases to trimming and J lost 8 bases; unmatched junction nucleotides: 8. In nucleotides, the CDR3 is TGTGCCAGCAGCAACCGGGACAGCGAAGAAGCTTTCTTT. The encoded protein is CASSNRDSEEAFF.

This chain connects TRBV27 to TRBJ1-2, with 7 positions matching TRBD1. V shed 4 bases, J shed 4 bases, and the junction held 6 bases outside the gene matches. There are 14 residues in the CDR3. Germline V gene data show CDR1 as MNHEY and CDR2 as SMNVEV (reference sequence). Written as DNA, the CDR3 is TGTGCCAGCAGTTCAACCGGGACAGTCTATGGCTACACCTTC. It yields the protein CASSSTGTVYGYTF.

The chain employs TRBV7-9 and TRBJ1-2; D may be TRBD1 (6 bases). From germline, CDR1 is SEHNR and CDR2 FQNEAQ (reference sequence). Trimming cost V 5 bases and J 5 bases, with 15 bases left between them. This CDR3 comprises 14 residues. The CDR3 here is CASSASDRRYGYTF. The CDR3 nucleotides read TGTGCCAGCAGCGCCAGTGACAGGAGGTATGGCTACACCTTC.

The rearrangement links TRBV5-1 to TRBJ1-2, with a possible D match to TRBD1 (6 bases). CDR3 length: 14 amino acids. Germline V gives CDR1 SGHRS, CDR2 YFSETQ. V gave up 4 bases and J gave up 4 bases, with 14 bases separating them. CDR3 in DNA: TGCGCCAGCAGCCGTGAAGGACAGTCCTATGGCTACACCTTC. It translates to CASSREGQSYGYTF.

The rearrangement links TRBV4-1 to TRBJ2-7; D might be TRBD2 (5 bases). V gave up 0 bases and J gave up 3 bases, with 9 bases separating them. The CDR3 is made up of 14 amino acids. The V gene's germline CDR1 is MGHRA and CDR2 YSYEKL. The CDR3 spells CASSQDPRDYEQYF. In DNA form, the CDR3 reads TGCGCCAGCAGCCAAGATCCTCGGGACTACGAGCAGTACTTC.

The V call is TRBV6-6, the J call TRBJ2-3, with 7 nucleotides matching TRBD1. The CDR3 loop spans 14 amino acids. The V and J ends lost 2 bases and 5 bases, in that order; junction bases with no gene match: 4. The germline CDR1 and CDR2 sequences are MNHNY and SVGAGI (reference sequence). The CDR3 protein is CASSYLDRRDTQYF. CDR3 in DNA: TGTGCCAGCAGTTACCTGGACAGGAGAGATACGCAGTATTTT.

This chain connects TRBV11-2 to TRBJ1-2; TRBD1 aligns across 7 bases. The CDR3 is 15 amino acids. CDR1 is SGHAT and CDR2 is FQNNGV in the germline V gene. J gave up 14 bases and V 6 bases, and 21 bases lay outside the gene matches. The CDR3 here is CASRPNPGQRSHSTF. The DNA of the CDR3 is TGTGCCAGCAGACCTAATCCGGGACAGCGGTCTCACTCAACCTTC.

This CDR3 reads CAWSVLTLNGYTF. DNA of the CDR3: TGTGCCTGGAGTGTACTAACTTTGAATGGCTACACCTTC. The chain combines TRBV30 with TRBJ1-2; D is unresolved. Germline-derived CDR1 and CDR2 are GTSNPN and SVGIG (reference sequence). Trimming took off 0 bases at V and 6 bases at J, with 11 bases between the two ends. The CDR3 spans 13 residues.

The CDR3: CASSPAAGGHGYTF. CDR3 DNA sequence: TGTGCCAGCAGTCCCGCGGCAGGGGGTCATGGCTACACCTTC. The J gene is TRBJ1-2, the V gene TRBV11-3; 7 bases agree with TRBD1. The V gene's germline CDR1 is SGHNT and CDR2 YENEEA. This CDR3 is built from 14 residues. The trim removed 6 bases at V and 6 bases at J, leaving 10 bases unmatched. The variable domain in full, with the rest retrieved from reference TRBV11-3 and TRBJ1-2, is EAGVVQSPRYKIIEKKQPVAFWCNPISGHNTLYWYLQNLGQGPELLIRYENEEAVDDSQLPKDRFSAERLKGVDSTLKIQPAELGDSAVYLCASSPAAGGHGYTFGSGTRLTVV.

The rearrangement links TRBV10-1 to TRBJ2-1, with D possibly TRBD2 on 6 matching bases. Germline V gives CDR1 WNHNN, CDR2 SYGVQD (reference sequence). Trimming cost V 0 bases and J 3 bases, with 12 bases left between them. The CDR3 sequence is 16 residues long. The CDR3 loop is CASSESGGRIYNEQFF. Here the CDR3 DNA reads TGCGCCAGCAGTGAGTCAGGAGGGCGAATCTACAATGAGCAGTTCTTC.

The chain uses TRBV6-4 and TRBJ1-2, with D possibly TRBD1 on 6 matching bases. In germline, CDR1 is MRHNA, CDR2 SNTAGT. V shed 2 bases and J shed 3 bases, with 13 bases lying between them. The CDR3 consists of 15 residues. This chain's CDR3 is CASSDGQTGYYGYTF. As DNA, the CDR3 is TGTGCCAGCAGTGACGGGCAGACAGGATACTATGGCTACACCTTC.

The genes are TRBV5-1 and TRBJ2-5; the D gene is possibly TRBD1 (5 bases). The V end lost 1 base, the J end lost 2 bases, and 9 bases lay between the germline ends. CDR3 size: 14 residues. In germline, CDR1 is SGHRS, CDR2 YFSETQ. The chain's CDR3 is CASSLLPGQETQYF. The CDR3 region has the DNA TGCGCCAGCAGCTTGCTTCCAGGGCAAGAGACCCAGTACTTC. The full variable domain, in which reference TRBV5-1 and TRBJ2-5 provide the parts outside the CDR3, is KAGVTQTPRYLIKTRGQQVTLSCSPISGHRSVSWYQQTPGQGLQFLFEYFSETQRNKGNFPGRFSGRQFSNSRSEMNVSTLELGDSALYLCASSLLPGQETQYFGPGTRLLVL.